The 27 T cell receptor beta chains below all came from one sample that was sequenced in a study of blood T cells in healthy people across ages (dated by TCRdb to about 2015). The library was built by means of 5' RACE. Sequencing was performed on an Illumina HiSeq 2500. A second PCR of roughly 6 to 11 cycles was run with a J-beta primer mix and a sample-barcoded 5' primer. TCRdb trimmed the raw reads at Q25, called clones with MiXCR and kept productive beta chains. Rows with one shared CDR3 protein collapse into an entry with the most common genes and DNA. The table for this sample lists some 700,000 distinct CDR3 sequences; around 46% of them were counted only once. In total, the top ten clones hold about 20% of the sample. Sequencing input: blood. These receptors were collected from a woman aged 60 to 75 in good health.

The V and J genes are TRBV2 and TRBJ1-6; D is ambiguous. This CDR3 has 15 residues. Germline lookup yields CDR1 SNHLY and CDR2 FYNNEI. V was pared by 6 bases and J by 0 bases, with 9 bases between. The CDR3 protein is CASRLESSYNSPLHF. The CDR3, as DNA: TGTGCCAGCAGGTTGGAGAGCTCCTATAATTCACCCCTCCACTTT.

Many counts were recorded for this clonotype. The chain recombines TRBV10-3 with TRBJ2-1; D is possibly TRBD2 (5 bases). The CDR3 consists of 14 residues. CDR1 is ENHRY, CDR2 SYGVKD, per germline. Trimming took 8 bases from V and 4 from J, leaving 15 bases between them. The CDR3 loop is CAIQPGRNYNEQFF. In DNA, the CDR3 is TGTGCCATCCAACCGGGAAGAAATTACAATGAGCAGTTCTTC.

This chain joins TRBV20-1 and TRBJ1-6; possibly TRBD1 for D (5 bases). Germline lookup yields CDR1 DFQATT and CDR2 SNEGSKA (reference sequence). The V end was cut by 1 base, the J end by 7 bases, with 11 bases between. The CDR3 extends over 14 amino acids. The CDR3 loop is CSARVQGGNSPLHF. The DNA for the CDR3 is TGCAGTGCTAGAGTCCAGGGAGGGAATTCACCCCTCCACTTT.

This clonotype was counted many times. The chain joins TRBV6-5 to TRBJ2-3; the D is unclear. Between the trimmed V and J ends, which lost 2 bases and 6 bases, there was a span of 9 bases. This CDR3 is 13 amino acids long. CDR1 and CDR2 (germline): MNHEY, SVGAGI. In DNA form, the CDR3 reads TGTGCCAGCAGTTACACAGTCGCCGATACGCAGTATTTT. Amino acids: CASSYTVADTQYF.

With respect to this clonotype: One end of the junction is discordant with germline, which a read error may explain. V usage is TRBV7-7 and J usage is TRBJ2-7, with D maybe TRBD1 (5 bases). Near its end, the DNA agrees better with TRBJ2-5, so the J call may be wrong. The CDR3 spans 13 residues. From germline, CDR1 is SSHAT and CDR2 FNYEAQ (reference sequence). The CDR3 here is CASSSQGSETQYF. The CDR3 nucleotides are TGTGCTAGCAGCTCGCAGGGAAGCGAGACCCAGTACTTC.

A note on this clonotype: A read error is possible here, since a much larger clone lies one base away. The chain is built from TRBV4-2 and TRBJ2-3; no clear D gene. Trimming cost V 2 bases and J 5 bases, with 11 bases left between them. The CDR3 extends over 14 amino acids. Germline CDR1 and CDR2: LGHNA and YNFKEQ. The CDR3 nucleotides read TGTGCCAGCAGCCAATCCATGGGTGGAGATACGCAGTATTTT. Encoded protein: CASSQSMGGDTQYF.

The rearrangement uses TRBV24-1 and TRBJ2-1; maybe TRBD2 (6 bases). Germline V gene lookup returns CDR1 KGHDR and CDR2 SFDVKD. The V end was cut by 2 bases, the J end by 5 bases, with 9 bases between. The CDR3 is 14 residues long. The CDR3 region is CATSDSTSHNEQFF. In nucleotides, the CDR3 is TGTGCCACCAGTGATTCCACTAGCCACAATGAGCAGTTCTTC.

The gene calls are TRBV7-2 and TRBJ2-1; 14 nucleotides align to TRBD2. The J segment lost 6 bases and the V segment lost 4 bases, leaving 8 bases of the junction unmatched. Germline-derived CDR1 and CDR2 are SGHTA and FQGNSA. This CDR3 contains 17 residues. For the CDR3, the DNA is TGTGCCAGCAGCTCGACTAGCGGGAGGGCTATTCTCAATGAGCAGTTCTTC. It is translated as CASSSTSGRAILNEQFF.

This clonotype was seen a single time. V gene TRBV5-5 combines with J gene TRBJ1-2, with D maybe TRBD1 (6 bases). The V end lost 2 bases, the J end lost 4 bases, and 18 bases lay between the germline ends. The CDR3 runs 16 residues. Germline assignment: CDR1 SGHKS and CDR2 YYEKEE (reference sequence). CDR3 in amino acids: CASSFAAGGEGYGYTF. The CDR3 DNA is TGTGCCAGCAGCTTCGCGGCGGGGGGCGAGGGCTATGGCTACACCTTC.

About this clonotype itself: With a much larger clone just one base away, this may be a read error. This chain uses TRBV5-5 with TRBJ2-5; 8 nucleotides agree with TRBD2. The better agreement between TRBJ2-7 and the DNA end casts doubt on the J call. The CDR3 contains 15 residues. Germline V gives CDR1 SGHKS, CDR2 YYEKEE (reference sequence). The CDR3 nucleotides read TGTGCCAGCAGCTCGACTAGCGCCGCCACCTACGAGCAGTACTTC. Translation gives CASSSTSAATYEQYF.

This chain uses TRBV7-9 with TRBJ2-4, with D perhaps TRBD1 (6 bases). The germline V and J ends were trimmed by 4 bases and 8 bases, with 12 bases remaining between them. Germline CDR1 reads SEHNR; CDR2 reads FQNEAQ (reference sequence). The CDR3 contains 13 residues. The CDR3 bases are TGTGCCAGCAGCTCACCAGGGGCGGACATTCAGTACTTC. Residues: CASSSPGADIQYF.

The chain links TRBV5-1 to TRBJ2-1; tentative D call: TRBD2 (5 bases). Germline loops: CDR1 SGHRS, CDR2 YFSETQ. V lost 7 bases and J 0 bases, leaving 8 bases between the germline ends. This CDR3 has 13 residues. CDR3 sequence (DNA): TGCGCCAGCTATGAGGGCTCCTACAATGAGCAGTTCTTC. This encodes CASYEGSYNEQFF. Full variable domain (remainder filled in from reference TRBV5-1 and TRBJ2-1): KAGVTQTPRYLIKTRGQQVTLSCSPISGHRSVSWYQQTPGQGLQFLFEYFSETQRNKGNFPGRFSGRQFSNSRSEMNVSTLELGDSALYLCASYEGSYNEQFFGPGTRLTVL.

The CDR3 nucleotides read TGTGCCAGCAGCCGGGACTCGCGCTCCGAGCAGTACTTC. Amino acids: CASSRDSRSEQYF. V is TRBV3-1 and J is TRBJ2-7; TRBD2 might be the D (6 bases). Germline V lookup: CDR1 LGHDT, CDR2 YNNKEL (reference sequence). V lost 4 bases and J lost 6, with 13 bases in between. The CDR3 has 13 amino acids.

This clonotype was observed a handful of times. The CDR3: CATSLDGNAGANVLTF. The CDR3 DNA is TGTGCCACCAGCTTAGACGGAAACGCTGGGGCCAACGTCCTGACTTTC. The V gene is TRBV15, the J gene TRBJ2-6, with unresolved D. Per the germline V gene, CDR1 is LNHNV and CDR2 is YYDKDF (reference sequence). CDR3 length equals 16 residues. Trimming took off 5 bases at V and 2 bases at J, with 13 bases between the two ends.

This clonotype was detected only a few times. CDR3: CASSPQGTENTGELFF. The CDR3 bases are TGCGCCAGCAGTCCTCAGGGGACGGAGAACACCGGGGAGCTGTTTTTT. The genes are TRBV5-1 and TRBJ2-2; D might be TRBD1 (6 bases). Germline values: CDR1 SGHRS, CDR2 YFSETQ. This CDR3 has 16 amino acids. Between the trimmed V and J ends, which lost 5 bases and 1 base, there was a span of 15 bases.

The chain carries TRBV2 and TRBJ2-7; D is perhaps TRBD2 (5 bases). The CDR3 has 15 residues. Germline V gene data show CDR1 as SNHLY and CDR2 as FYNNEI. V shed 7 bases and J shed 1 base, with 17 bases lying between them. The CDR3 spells CASNPRTQMSYEQYF. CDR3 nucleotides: TGTGCCAGCAACCCCCGGACTCAAATGTCCTACGAGCAGTACTTC.

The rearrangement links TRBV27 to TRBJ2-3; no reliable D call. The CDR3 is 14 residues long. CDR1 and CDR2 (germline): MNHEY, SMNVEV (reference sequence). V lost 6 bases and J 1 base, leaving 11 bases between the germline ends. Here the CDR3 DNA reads TGTGCCAGCAGGGAACGCCGTGGCACAGATACGCAGTATTTT. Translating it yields CASRERRGTDTQYF.

CDR3 nucleotide sequence: TGTGCCAGCAGCCTCCAGCCAGACTATGGCTACACCTTC. This gives the protein CASSLQPDYGYTF. The chain has TRBV6-5 and TRBJ1-2; D remains unclear. The length of the CDR3 is 13 residues. Trimming pared 6 bases from V and 3 bases from J, leaving 11 bases between. The germline gives CDR1 MNHEY, CDR2 SVGAGI.

The CDR3: CASSSGATDQPQHF. CDR3 DNA sequence: TGCGCCAGCAGCTCAGGGGCGACGGATCAGCCCCAGCATTTT. The gene calls are TRBV5-1 and TRBJ1-5; weak D call: TRBD1 (6 bases). The CDR3 runs to 14 residues. Germline values: CDR1 SGHRS, CDR2 YFSETQ. V shed 3 bases and J shed 5 bases, with 12 bases lying between them.

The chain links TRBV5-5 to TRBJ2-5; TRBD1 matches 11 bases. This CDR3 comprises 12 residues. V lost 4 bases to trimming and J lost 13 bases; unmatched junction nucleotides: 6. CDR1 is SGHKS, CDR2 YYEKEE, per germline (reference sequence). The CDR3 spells CASSPGQGERYF. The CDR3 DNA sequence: TGTGCCAGCAGCCCGGGACAGGGGGAGCGGTACTTC.

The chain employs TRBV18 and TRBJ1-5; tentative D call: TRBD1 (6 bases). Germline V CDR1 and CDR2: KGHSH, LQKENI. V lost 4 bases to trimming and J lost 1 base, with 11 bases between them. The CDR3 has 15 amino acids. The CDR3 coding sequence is TGTGCCAGCTCACTGAACCAGGGGAGCAATCAGCCCCAGCATTTT. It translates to CASSLNQGSNQPQHF.

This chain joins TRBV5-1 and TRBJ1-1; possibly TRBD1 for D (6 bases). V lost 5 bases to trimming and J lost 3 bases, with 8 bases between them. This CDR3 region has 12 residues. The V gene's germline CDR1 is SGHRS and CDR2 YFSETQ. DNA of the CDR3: TGCGCCAGCAGGAAGGGGGACACTGAAGCTTTCTTT. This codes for CASRKGDTEAFF.

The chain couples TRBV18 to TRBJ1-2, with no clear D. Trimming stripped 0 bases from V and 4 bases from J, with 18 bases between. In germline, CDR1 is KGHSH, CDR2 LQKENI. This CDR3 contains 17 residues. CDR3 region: CASSPPANWRVVYGYTF. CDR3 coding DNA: TGTGCCAGCTCACCACCAGCCAACTGGCGGGTCGTCTATGGCTACACCTTC.

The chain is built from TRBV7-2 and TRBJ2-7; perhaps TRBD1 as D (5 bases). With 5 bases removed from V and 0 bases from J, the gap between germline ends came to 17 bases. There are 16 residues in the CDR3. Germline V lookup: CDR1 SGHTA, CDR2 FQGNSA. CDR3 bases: TGTGCCAGCAGCCAGCAGACAGTCCGGAGCTCCTACGAGCAGTACTTC. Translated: CASSQQTVRSSYEQYF.

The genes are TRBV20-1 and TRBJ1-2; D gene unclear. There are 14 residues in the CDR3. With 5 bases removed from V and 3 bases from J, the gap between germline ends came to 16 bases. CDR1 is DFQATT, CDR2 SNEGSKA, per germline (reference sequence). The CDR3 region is CSALDGRTYYGYTF. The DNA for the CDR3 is TGCAGTGCTTTGGACGGGAGAACTTACTATGGCTACACCTTC.

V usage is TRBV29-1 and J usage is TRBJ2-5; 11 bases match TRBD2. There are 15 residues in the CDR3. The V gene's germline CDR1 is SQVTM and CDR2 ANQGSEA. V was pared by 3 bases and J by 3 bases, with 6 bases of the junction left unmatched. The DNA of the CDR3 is TGCAGCGTTGAGTTATCTAGCGGGGGGAAAGAGACCCAGTACTTC. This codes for CSVELSSGGKETQYF.

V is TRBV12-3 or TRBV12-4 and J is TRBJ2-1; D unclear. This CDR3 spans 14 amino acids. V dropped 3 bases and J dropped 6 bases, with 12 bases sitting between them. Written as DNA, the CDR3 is TGTGCCAGCAGTTTTGGGGTCGAGACCAATGAGCAGTTCTTC. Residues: CASSFGVETNEQFF.